The next 23 T cell receptor beta chains were all read from a single sample in a study of T cells in Graves' hyperthyroidism and ophthalmopathy. From RNA transcripts, TCR beta CDR3 regions were amplified. The study used the HTBI primer set for a first-round RT-PCR of the TCR CDR3. MiXCR was run by TCRdb on the multiplex PCR reads, yielding one entry per CDR3 protein. The profile shows around 540,000 distinct CDR3 sequences, roughly 46% of them singletons. Sequenced material: peripheral blood or thyroid tissue (not recorded which). All receptors derive from a woman between 18 and 29 years old with Graves' hyperthyroidism.

V and J are TRBV19 and TRBJ1-2; D is uncertain. V was clipped by 10 bases and J by 4 bases, with 13 bases between them. This CDR3 is built from 12 residues. The germline gives CDR1 LNHDA, CDR2 SQIVND (reference sequence). DNA of the CDR3: TGTGCCACGGATCGGGGAGCCTATGGCTACACCTTC. It codes for CATDRGAYGYTF. Combining the CDR3 with reference TRBV19 and TRBJ1-2 gives the whole variable domain DGGITQSPKYLFRKEGQNVTLSCEQNLNHDAMYWYRQDPGQGLRLIYYSQIVNDFQKGDIAEGYSVSREKKESFPLTVTSAQKNPTAFYLCATDRGAYGYTFGSGTRLTVV.

V usage is TRBV5-1 and J usage is TRBJ2-5; D unclear. The CDR3 is 16 amino acids. The V end lost 0 bases, the J end lost 5 bases, and 17 bases lay between the germline ends. Germline V gives CDR1 SGHRS, CDR2 YFSETQ. The CDR3, as DNA: TGCGCCAGCAGCTTGGGAGTTCGTGAGGATGTGGAGACCCAGTACTTC. Its protein product is CASSLGVREDVETQYF.

The rearrangement uses TRBV12-3 or TRBV12-4 and TRBJ1-4; tentative D call: TRBD1 (5 bases). The CDR3 is 14 amino acids. The V and J ends lost 5 bases and 5 bases respectively, with 12 bases between them. The CDR3, as DNA: TGTGCCAGCAGTCAGCAGGGTGTGAATGAAAAACTGTTTTTT. Its protein product is CASSQQGVNEKLFF.

About this clonotype itself: The junction does not match germline at one end; this may be a read error. J is TRBJ2-7 and V is TRBV7-2; 7 bases match TRBD2. The CDR3 is made up of 16 amino acids. Germline CDR1 is SGHTA and CDR2 is FQGNSA. CDR3 region: CASSQRGRVPSYEKYF. For the CDR3, the DNA is TGTGCCAGCTCCCAGCGGGGCAGGGTCCCCTCCTACGAGAAGTACTTC.

This clonotype has just one count. The CDR3 is CASSPLAGSNSPLHF. In DNA form, the CDR3 reads TGTGCCAGCAGTCCATTGGCCGGTTCAAATTCACCCCTCCACTTT. The gene calls are TRBV25-1 and TRBJ1-6; no definite D call. Trimming left V 5 bases short and J 7 bases short, with 15 bases between. CDR1 is MGHDK, CDR2 SYGVNS, per germline. This CDR3 comprises 15 residues. Drawing the rest from reference TRBV25-1 and TRBJ1-6, the complete variable domain is EADIYQTPRYLVIGTGKKITLECSQTMGHDKMYWYQQDPGMELHLIHYSYGVNSTEKGDLSSESTVSRIRTEHFPLTLESARPSHTSQYLCASSPLAGSNSPLHFGNGTRLTVT.

This clonotype appeared a few times. The junction departs from germline at one end; a sequencing error may be responsible. The CDR3 region is CASSGPGQFNQPQHF. Here the CDR3 DNA reads TGTGCCAGCAGTGGACCGGGACAGTTCAATCAGCCCCAGCATTTT. This sequence joins TRBV24-1 and TRBJ1-5, with TRBD1 matching over 7 bases. The CDR3 runs 15 residues. Germline CDR1 and CDR2: KGHDR and SFDVKD.

The chain combines TRBV7-9 with TRBJ2-3, with a tentative D call TRBD2 (6 bases). Germline V gene sequence: CDR1 SEHNR, CDR2 FQNEAQ (reference sequence). CDR3 length: 13 residues. V dropped 7 bases and J dropped 5 bases, with 13 bases sitting between them. The CDR3 DNA sequence: TGTGCCAGCAACGGCGGGAACATAGATACGCAGTATTTT. Residues: CASNGGNIDTQYF.

CDR3 in amino acids: CASSIRPGQGAWDTEAFF. The DNA of the CDR3 is TGTGCCAGCAGTATCCGTCCGGGACAGGGGGCGTGGGACACTGAAGCTTTCTTT. The chain employs TRBV7-9 and TRBJ1-1; 12 nucleotides agree with TRBD1. This CDR3 contains 18 residues. With 6 bases clipped from V and 3 bases from J, the junction kept 14 bases outside the gene matches. Germline CDR1 and CDR2: SEHNR and FQNEAQ (reference sequence). Variable domain in full (rest from reference TRBV7-9 and TRBJ1-1): DTGVSQNPRHKITKRGQNVTFRCDPISEHNRLYWYRQTLGQGPEFLTYFQNEAQLEKSRLLSDRFSAERPKGSFSTLEIQRTEQGDSAMYLCASSIRPGQGAWDTEAFFGQGTRLTVV.

The chain combines TRBV7-6 with TRBJ1-2; no clear D gene. This CDR3 is 14 amino acids long. Germline V CDR1 and CDR2: SGHVS, FNYEAQ. V was clipped by 5 bases and J by 8 bases, with 18 bases between them. Written as DNA, the CDR3 is TGTGCCAGCAGCCAAGATCGTGGGCTTGGGGGCTACACCTTC. It specifies CASSQDRGLGGYTF.

The chain combines TRBV25-1 with TRBJ2-6; 8 positions match TRBD1. V was pared by 5 bases and J by 0 bases, with 9 bases of the junction left unmatched. Germline values: CDR1 MGHDK, CDR2 SYGVNS. The CDR3 has 18 residues. The CDR3 region has the DNA TGTGCCAGCAGTTCACAGGGGGACCTGAGCTCTGGGGCCAACGTCCTGACTTTC. Residues: CASSSQGDLSSGANVLTF.

This clonotype was recorded a few times. This chain links TRBV5-5 with TRBJ1-3; a possible D gene is TRBD1 (5 bases). The ends were cut back, 4 bases at V and 4 bases at J, with 15 bases in the middle. This CDR3 spans 15 amino acids. Germline V gene sequence: CDR1 SGHKS, CDR2 YYEKEE (reference sequence). CDR3 DNA: TGTGCCAGCAGCGCAGACGACAAGGGGGGAAACACCATATATTTT. Translated, it gives CASSADDKGGNTIYF.

The CDR3 DNA is TGTGCCAGCACCAAAAGGGCTGGGAATTCACCCCTCCACTTT. Encoded protein: CASTKRAGNSPLHF. The chain has TRBV25-1 and TRBJ1-6, with unresolved D. Trimming cost V 7 bases and J 7 bases, with 14 bases left between them. The CDR3 is made up of 14 amino acids. Germline CDR1 and CDR2: MGHDK and SYGVNS.

This clonotype was seen a few times. The DNA for the CDR3 is TGTGCCAGCAGTTGGCGGGATAATTCACCCCTCCACTTT. The encoded protein is CASSWRDNSPLHF. The V and J genes are TRBV7-9 and TRBJ1-6; D remains ambiguous. V dropped 6 bases and J dropped 5 bases, with 8 bases sitting between them. The CDR3 runs 13 residues. Per germline, CDR1 SEHNR and CDR2 FQNEAQ (reference sequence).

The chain combines TRBV5-1 with TRBJ2-7, with unresolved D. The J call could be wrong; TRBJ2-5 is a better fit for the DNA end. Germline CDR1 reads SGHRS; CDR2 reads YFSETQ. The CDR3 is 16 amino acids. DNA for the CDR3: TGCGCCAGCAGCCCTTCCCTGGAAGGGCTTCGCGTGACCCAGTACTTC. It yields the protein CASSPSLEGLRVTQYF.

This clonotype showed up just once. V is TRBV7-9 and J is TRBJ2-6; 7 positions match TRBD2. V shed 3 bases and J 4 bases; nucleotides not matched to a gene: 6. Germline-derived CDR1 and CDR2 are SEHNR and FQNEAQ (reference sequence). This CDR3 comprises 16 residues. The CDR3 nucleotides are TGTGCCAGCAGCTTTGGGGAGGGGTCAGGGGCCAACGTCCTGACTTTC. It translates to CASSFGEGSGANVLTF.

As for this clonotype: With a much larger clone just one base away, this may be a read error. J is TRBJ1-1 and V is TRBV9; tentative D call: TRBD1 (5 bases). Germline-derived CDR1 and CDR2 are SGDLS and YYNGEE. Between the trimmed V and J ends, which lost 0 bases and 7 bases, there was a span of 13 bases. CDR3 length: 14 residues. The CDR3 is CASSVVQGPIEAFF. CDR3 DNA sequence: TGTGCCAGCAGCGTAGTGCAGGGTCCCATTGAAGCTTTCTTT.

The V gene is TRBV10-2, the J gene TRBJ1-1; D gene ambiguous. CDR3 size: 13 residues. CDR1 and CDR2 from the germline V gene are WSHSY and SAAADI. Between the trimmed V and J ends, which lost 6 bases and 1 base, there was a span of 9 bases. This chain's CDR3 is CASRGMGNTEAFF. Here the CDR3 DNA reads TGCGCCAGCAGGGGGATGGGGAACACTGAAGCTTTCTTT.

This clonotype occurred many times. The genes are TRBV29-1 and TRBJ2-7; TRBD2 matches 7 bases. This CDR3 has 14 residues. Germline V gene data show CDR1 as SQVTM and CDR2 as ANQGSEA. Germline trimming cut 5 bases from V and 1 base from J; bases unmatched to any gene: 8. CDR3 in amino acids: CSVHTGTISYEQYF. The CDR3 nucleotides are TGCAGCGTTCACACCGGGACTATATCCTACGAGCAGTACTTC.

The chain has TRBV2 and TRBJ2-3, with 11 bases lining up with TRBD2. Unmatched junction bases numbered 3, after V lost 7 bases and J lost 0 bases. Germline V gene data show CDR1 as SNHLY and CDR2 as FYNNEI. The CDR3 is 15 amino acids. The CDR3 region has the DNA TGTGCCAGCACCGGACTAGCGGGCAGCACAGATACGCAGTATTTT. Amino acids: CASTGLAGSTDTQYF.

This clonotype was picked up a small number of times. The chain uses TRBV5-1 and TRBJ1-4; D is undetermined. Germline V gene sequence: CDR1 SGHRS, CDR2 YFSETQ. V lost 0 bases, J lost 3 bases, and 6 bases lay in between. There are 14 residues in the CDR3. This CDR3 is CASSLEVPNEKLFF. CDR3 coding DNA: TGCGCCAGCAGCTTGGAGGTCCCTAATGAAAAACTGTTTTTT.

This sequence joins TRBV19 and TRBJ2-2; 7 bases are shared with TRBD2. The CDR3 length is 17 residues. The germline CDR1 and CDR2 sequences are LNHDA and SQIVND (reference sequence). Losses at the gene ends were 3 bases for V and 3 bases for J; bases not matched to a gene: 10. The CDR3 loop reads CASSMASGGVDTGELFF. The CDR3 bases are TGTGCCAGTAGTATGGCTAGCGGAGGGGTGGACACCGGGGAGCTGTTTTTT.

The rearrangement uses TRBV20-1 and TRBJ1-2, with TRBD1 identical over 8 bases. Germline V gives CDR1 DFQATT, CDR2 SNEGSKA (reference sequence). V shed 6 bases, J shed 4 bases, and the junction held 7 bases outside the gene matches. CDR3 size: 13 residues. The chain's CDR3 is CSATTGVSYGYTF. In nucleotides, the CDR3 is TGCAGTGCAACGACAGGGGTTAGCTATGGCTACACCTTC.

This clonotype appeared many times. The rearrangement uses TRBV10-3 and TRBJ1-1; D is unresolved. This CDR3 is 14 amino acids long. Germline lookup yields CDR1 ENHRY and CDR2 SYGVKD. V lost 3 bases and J 1 base, leaving 9 bases between the germline ends. CDR3 protein: CAISDVTGNTEAFF. The CDR3 nucleotides read TGTGCCATCAGTGACGTGACGGGGAACACTGAAGCTTTCTTT.